A single sample is the source of the 5 T cell receptor beta chains below, sequenced in a study of CD8+ T cells in alopecia areata. The sequencing template was cDNA reverse transcribed from extracted RNA. The protocol was immunoSEQ multiplex PCR, while the TCRdb copy is restricted to in-frame clones and leaves out a portion. The sample includes about 200,000 clones, roughly 60% of them seen just once. Treatment: oral pan-JAK inhibitor, 5-10 mg twice daily. The sequenced sample was CD4+ T cells sorted from blood, obtained at week 24, from a patient treated with tofacitinib. Source of these receptors: a human donor with alopecia areata.

The genes are TRBV5-4 and TRBJ2-7; TRBD1 matches at 8 bases. CDR3 length equals 17 residues. The V gene's germline CDR1 is SGHNT and CDR2 YYREEE (reference sequence). The J segment lost 2 bases and the V segment lost 4 bases, leaving 14 bases of the junction unmatched. The CDR3 DNA reads as TGTGCCAGCAGCCCGGTGGGGACAGGATCGAAAACCTACGAGCAGTACTTC. Amino acid sequence: CASSPVGTGSKTYEQYF.

This CDR3 is CASSELGQGRPDTQYF. As DNA, the CDR3 is TGTGCCAGCAGTGAATTGGGACAGGGGAGGCCAGATACGCAGTATTTT. The chain recombines TRBV6-1 with TRBJ2-3, with 10 positions matching TRBD1. The germline CDR1 and CDR2 sequences are MNHNS and SASEGT. This CDR3 has 16 residues. Losses at the gene ends were 2 bases for V and 4 bases for J; bases not matched to a gene: 6.

This chain links TRBV5-6 with TRBJ1-1; no clear D gene. The CDR3 length is 13 residues. Trimming pared 0 bases from V and 7 bases from J, leaving 10 bases between. Germline-derived CDR1 and CDR2 are SGHDT and YYEEEE. The CDR3 bases are TGTGCCAGCAGCTTGGATTGGGATGGTGAAGCTTTCTTT. The encoded protein is CASSLDWDGEAFF. The whole variable domain, remainder taken from reference TRBV5-6 and TRBJ1-1, is DAGVTQSPTHLIKTRGQQVTLRCSPKSGHDTVSWYQQALGQGPQFIFQYYEEEERQRGNFPDRFSGHQFPNYSSELNVNALLLGDSALYLCASSLDWDGEAFFGQGTRLTVV.

Only a few counts were recorded for this clone. The V and J genes are TRBV23-1 and TRBJ1-2; 8 bases agree with TRBD1. TRBV23-1 is flagged as an ORF with uncertain function. The CDR3 spans 15 residues. V was clipped by 6 bases and J by 7 bases; unmatched bases: 13. The CDR3 DNA follows: TGCGCCAGCAGCCCCAAAACCAGGGGGCTTGTTGGCTACACCTTC. Translating it yields CASSPKTRGLVGYTF.

V is TRBV7-2 and J is TRBJ2-3, with D uncertain. The germline V gene encodes CDR1 SGHTA and CDR2 FQGNSA. V gave up 5 bases and J gave up 0 bases, with 9 bases separating them. The CDR3 runs 14 residues. The CDR3 DNA follows: TGTGCCAGCAGCCCCCGGGCTAGCACAGATACGCAGTATTTT. Its translation: CASSPRASTDTQYF.